Listed here are 5 T cell receptor beta chains from one sample, sequenced in a study of blood T cell repertoires in COVID-19. The table came from immunoSEQ multiplex PCR; TCRdb's copy has only in-frame clones and leaves some out. The sample lists more than 150,000 clones; 70% to 85% were seen once. Sequenced: peripheral blood. The receptor source for this set is a human donor in a cohort sampled during active COVID-19.

This clone was recorded only once. The V and J genes are TRBV29-1 and TRBJ1-2, with TRBD1 matching over 11 bases. This CDR3 is 13 amino acids long. Germline CDR1 is SQVTM and CDR2 is ANQGSEA. The trim removed 4 bases at V and 8 bases at J, leaving 6 bases unmatched. This CDR3 reads CSVAGTGGSGYTF. Written as DNA, the CDR3 is TGCAGCGTTGCCGGGACAGGGGGTTCGGGCTACACCTTC. Complete variable domain (other parts from reference TRBV29-1 and TRBJ1-2): SAVISQKPSRDICQRGTSLTIQCQVDSQVTMMFWYRQQPGQSLTLIATANQGSEATYESGFVIDKFPISRPNLTFSTLTVSNMSPEDSSIYLCSVAGTGGSGYTFGSGTRLTVV.

The chain links TRBV6-6 to TRBJ1-2; TRBD1 matches at 7 bases. The CDR3 is made up of 12 amino acids. Germline CDR1 MNHNY, CDR2 SVGAGI (reference sequence). Trimming cost V 5 bases and J 8 bases; bases outside gene matches: 5. The CDR3 is CASSRQGDGYTF. CDR3 coding DNA: TGTGCCAGCAGTAGACAGGGTGACGGCTACACCTTC.

The chain recombines TRBV4-1 with TRBJ2-7; 9 bases match TRBD1. The junction had 7 bases not matched to a gene; V was cut back by 4 bases and J by 3 bases. The CDR3 runs 15 residues. CDR1 and CDR2 (germline): MGHRA, YSYEKL. This chain's CDR3 is CASSPSGTGLYEQYF. Written as DNA, the CDR3 is TGCGCCAGCAGCCCATCCGGGACAGGGCTCTACGAGCAGTACTTC.

The V call is TRBV6-5, the J call TRBJ1-2, with D unresolved. Trimming cost V 2 bases and J 8 bases, with 12 bases left between them. The CDR3 sequence is 13 residues long. The germline gives CDR1 MNHEY, CDR2 SVGAGI. The CDR3 DNA is TGTGCCAGCAGTTACCATTTACAGAAGGGCTACACCTTC. Protein: CASSYHLQKGYTF.

A note on this clone: At the DNA level, this CDR3 is encoded by other sequences in the same sample as well. This chain joins TRBV5-1 and TRBJ2-7, with 8 bases identical to TRBD1. With V trimmed by 1 base and J by 4 bases, 1 base remained unmatched. The CDR3 is 13 amino acids. The germline V gene has CDR1 SGHRS and CDR2 YFSETQ. CDR3 residues: CASSLTGGYEQYF. CDR3 DNA sequence: TGCGCCAGCAGCTTGACAGGGGGGTACGAGCAGTACTTC.